A single sample is the source of the 21 T cell receptor beta chains below, sequenced in a study of early T cells in non-severe SARS-CoV-2 infection. MiXCR, applied by TCRdb to the 5' RACE reads, yields one record per CDR3 protein. Among 85,000 to 100,000 distinct CDR3 sequences listed, around 10% were seen once. The source was whole blood, collected at baseline. These receptors originate from an adult who was a healthcare worker with PCR-confirmed SARS-CoV-2 infection or an uninfected control (not recorded which).

This clonotype was picked up a small number of times. This chain joins TRBV10-3 and TRBJ2-1, with D possibly TRBD2 on 6 matching bases. The CDR3 sequence is 14 residues long. CDR1 and CDR2 from the germline V gene are ENHRY and SYGVKD. V was cut by 8 bases and J by 4 bases, with 15 bases left in between. The CDR3 coding sequence is TGTGCCATCGGTGGAACTAGCAGATACAATGAGCAGTTCTTC. Translated: CAIGGTSRYNEQFF.

V is TRBV7-8 and J is TRBJ2-7; D might be TRBD1 (6 bases). Trimming cost V 2 bases and J 6 bases, with 11 bases left between them. Germline CDR1 reads SGHVS; CDR2 reads FQNEAQ. The CDR3 is 13 residues long. The CDR3 region is CASSLQGPREQYF. In nucleotides, the CDR3 is TGTGCCAGCAGCTTACAGGGGCCGCGCGAGCAGTACTTC.

The chain employs TRBV28 and TRBJ2-3; D uncertain. The CDR3 is 12 amino acids. V gave up 6 bases and J gave up 6 bases, with 10 bases separating them. CDR1 MDHEN and CDR2 SYDVKM come from the germline V gene. CDR3 sequence (DNA): TGTGCCAGCAGGACTTCGATGGATACGCAGTATTTT. It specifies CASRTSMDTQYF. The whole variable domain, filled in from reference TRBV28 and TRBJ2-3, reads DVKVTQSSRYLVKRTGEKVFLECVQDMDHENMFWYRQDPGLGLRLIYFSYDVKMKEKGDIPEGYSVSREKKERFSLILESASTNQTSMYLCASRTSMDTQYFGPGTRLTVL.

This clonotype came up a few times. The chain employs TRBV20-1 and TRBJ1-4; D possibly corresponds to TRBD1 (5 bases). Germline V CDR1 and CDR2: DFQATT, SNEGSKA (reference sequence). The germline V and J ends were trimmed by 8 bases and 6 bases, with 13 bases remaining between them. This CDR3 is 12 amino acids long. CDR3 region: CSIKGLDEKLFF. CDR3 sequence (DNA): TGCAGTATAAAGGGGTTGGATGAAAAACTGTTTTTT.

The chain couples TRBV6-4 to TRBJ2-3; TRBD2 matches at 11 bases. The J segment lost 0 bases and the V segment lost 5 bases, leaving 1 base of the junction unmatched. The CDR3 totals 15 residues. Germline assignment: CDR1 MRHNA and CDR2 SNTAGT. The CDR3 DNA follows: TGTGCCAGCAGTCGACTAGCGGGGAGCACAGATACGCAGTATTTT. Protein: CASSRLAGSTDTQYF.

This clonotype has more than one count but fewer than ten. The rearrangement joins TRBV20-1 to TRBJ2-7; 9 nucleotides line up with TRBD1. The CDR3 spans 16 residues. Trimming took 0 bases from V and 4 from J; bases not matched to a gene: 10. Germline loops: CDR1 DFQATT, CDR2 SNEGSKA (reference sequence). The CDR3 nucleotides read TGCAGTGCTAGAGATCATCCTGGACAGGGGACTTACGAGCAGTACTTC. Its translation: CSARDHPGQGTYEQYF.

The sample holds many counts of this clonotype. V gene TRBV3-1 combines with J gene TRBJ2-3; a weak D match, TRBD2 (5 bases). CDR3 size: 16 residues. V shed 0 bases and J shed 2 bases, with 12 bases lying between them. Germline assignment: CDR1 LGHDT and CDR2 YNNKEL (reference sequence). The CDR3 nucleotides read TGTGCCAGCAGCCAAGAGCAGCTAGCTTTCACAGATACGCAGTATTTT. This codes for CASSQEQLAFTDTQYF.

This rearrangement joins TRBV5-1 to TRBJ1-1; D unresolved. This CDR3 comprises 13 residues. Trimming removed 7 bases from V and 5 bases from J, with 15 bases in between. The germline gives CDR1 SGHRS, CDR2 YFSETQ. The CDR3, as DNA: TGCGCCAGCTTTCCCGCCCAGAAAACTGAAGCTTTCTTT. Its protein is CASFPAQKTEAFF.

This clonotype was seen a handful of times. The rearrangement joins TRBV19 to TRBJ1-4; D is unclear. V was pared by 6 bases and J by 6 bases, with 17 bases between. Germline V gene sequence: CDR1 LNHDA, CDR2 SQIVND (reference sequence). The CDR3 has 15 residues. DNA of the CDR3: TGTGCCAGTAGAAGAGGTAGTTATAGCGATGAAAAACTGTTTTTT. Protein product: CASRRGSYSDEKLFF.

This clonotype was counted a few times. V and J are TRBV6-2 or TRBV6-3 and TRBJ2-2, with TRBD1 matching over 11 bases. V lost 6 bases and J lost 3; bases outside the gene matches: 3. Germline values: CDR1 MNHEY, CDR2 SVGEGT. CDR3 size: 15 residues. In DNA, the CDR3 is TGTGCCAGCAGCTGGGACAGGGGGGACACCGGGGAGCTGTTTTTT. This gives the protein CASSWDRGDTGELFF.

This clonotype was counted only a few times. This sequence joins TRBV6-1 and TRBJ1-1; unclear D gene. The germline V gene encodes CDR1 MNHNS and CDR2 SASEGT. With 4 bases removed from V and 13 bases from J, the gap between germline ends came to 10 bases. This CDR3 is built from 10 residues. In DNA, the CDR3 is TGTGCCAGCAGTGTTAAAACGGTTTTCTTT. Its translation is CASSVKTVFF.

This clonotype occurred many times. The chain uses TRBV6-6 and TRBJ2-7; TRBD2 matches at 11 bases. The CDR3 contains 15 residues. The V segment lost 4 bases and the J segment 2 bases; nucleotides outside the gene matches: 4. CDR1 and CDR2 from the germline V gene are MNHNY and SVGAGI (reference sequence). Here the CDR3 reads CASSSTSGRAYEQYF. The CDR3 DNA follows: TGTGCCAGCAGTTCTACTAGCGGGAGAGCCTACGAGCAGTACTTC.

This clonotype showed up just a few times. An end of the junction does not agree with germline; a read error may underlie this. The J gene is TRBJ2-5, the V gene TRBV5-1, with TRBD1 matching over 7 bases. Looked up from germline, CDR1 is SGHRS and CDR2 is YFSETQ. The CDR3 is made up of 14 amino acids. The CDR3: CASSSGQAQGTQYF. The CDR3 DNA reads as TGCGCCAGCAGCAGCGGACAGGCTCAAGGGACCCAGTACTTC.

The table lists this clonotype with many counts. V and J are TRBV19 and TRBJ2-6, with no clear D. Trimming pared 5 bases from V and 0 bases from J, leaving 8 bases between. The CDR3 is 15 residues long. Germline CDR1 is LNHDA and CDR2 is SQIVND (reference sequence). CDR3: CASSPASSGANVLTF. The CDR3 region has the DNA TGTGCCAGTAGTCCGGCTTCCTCTGGGGCCAACGTCCTGACTTTC.

The chain couples TRBV7-2 to TRBJ1-5, with D unresolved. The germline V gene encodes CDR1 SGHTA and CDR2 FQGNSA. V lost 3 bases and J lost 3, with 9 bases in between. CDR3 length: 14 amino acids. The CDR3 bases are TGTGCCAGCAGCTTGGCCGGCCCCAATCAGCCCCAGCATTTT. It encodes CASSLAGPNQPQHF.

This clonotype was counted at least ten times. The CDR3 region has the DNA TGCGCCAGCAGCGCCGGGACTGAGAACACCGGGGAGCTGTTTTTT. Translated: CASSAGTENTGELFF. V gene TRBV10-1 combines with J gene TRBJ2-2, with D maybe TRBD2 (6 bases). Trimming left V 6 bases short and J 1 base short, with 12 bases between. There are 15 residues in the CDR3. Germline assignment: CDR1 WNHNN and CDR2 SYGVQD (reference sequence).

The rearrangement joins TRBV6-9 to TRBJ1-6, with D uncertain. Germline loops: CDR1 MNHGY, CDR2 SVAAGI. The CDR3 is made up of 12 amino acids. V shed 8 bases and J shed 10 bases, with 12 bases lying between them. The CDR3 DNA follows: TGTGCCAGCCTGCAGGTGGGGTCACCCCTCCACTTT. Translating it yields CASLQVGSPLHF.

This clonotype has a handful of counts. The rearrangement uses TRBV11-3 and TRBJ2-1; D unclear. The length of the CDR3 is 13 residues. Trimming removed 2 bases from V and 6 bases from J, with 8 bases in between. Per the germline V gene, CDR1 is SGHNT and CDR2 is YENEEA. In nucleotides, the CDR3 is TGTGCCAGCAGCTTATCCGTGAGCAATGAGCAGTTCTTC. This translates into CASSLSVSNEQFF.

The gene calls are TRBV29-1 and TRBJ2-7; no firm D call. V was cut by 3 bases and J by 3 bases, with 12 bases left in between. CDR3 length: 13 residues. Germline V gives CDR1 SQVTM, CDR2 ANQGSEA. CDR3 sequence (DNA): TGCAGCGTTGAGATCGATCCCCGCTACGAGCAGTACTTC. Protein sequence: CSVEIDPRYEQYF.

The rearrangement joins TRBV19 to TRBJ2-1; 7 bases map to TRBD1. This CDR3 has 17 amino acids. After removal of 5 bases from V and 6 bases from J, the junction contained 16 bases not matched to a gene. Germline values: CDR1 LNHDA, CDR2 SQIVND (reference sequence). The CDR3 DNA follows: TGTGCCAGTAGTTCTCTTTCGCGGACAGGTGTGGGCAATGAGCAGTTCTTC. This translates into CASSSLSRTGVGNEQFF.

The V call is TRBV7-3, the J call TRBJ2-3; the D gene is possibly TRBD2 (5 bases). V shed 1 base and J shed 7 bases, with 12 bases lying between them. The CDR3 loop spans 14 amino acids. CDR1 is SGHTA, CDR2 FQGTGA, per germline. CDR3 in DNA: TGTGCCAGCAGCTTAAACCCCGACGGGAATACGCAGTATTTT. It codes for CASSLNPDGNTQYF.